Presented here are 28 T cell receptor beta chains from one specimen sequenced in a study of neurological immune-mediated disorders. TCRdb independently ran MiXCR on the 5' RACE reads; one entry per CDR3 protein. Of 93,000 or so distinct CDR3 sequences listed, more than 10% are singletons. Time point here: longitudinal time-point 3. The specimen sequenced was PBMCs. The receptors were sampled from a female donor with HTLV-1-associated myelopathy (HAM/TSP).

CDR3 sequence: CASRSSLAGGLAKDIQFF. In DNA form, the CDR3 reads TGTGCCAGCAGATCCTCGCTAGCGGGGGGACTAGCCAAAGACATTCAGTTCTTC. V is TRBV12-3 or TRBV12-4 and J is TRBJ2-4; 11 nucleotides line up with TRBD2. The J call may be wrong; the DNA end is better matched by TRBJ2-1. The CDR3 totals 18 residues.

This clonotype was observed at least ten times. The rearrangement links TRBV28 to TRBJ2-7; 7 nucleotides agree with TRBD1. CDR1 and CDR2 (germline): MDHEN, SYDVKM. This CDR3 contains 16 residues. V lost 2 bases and J lost 2; bases outside the gene matches: 9. The CDR3: CASSLVGTVATYEQYF. The CDR3 DNA reads TGTGCCAGCAGTTTAGTCGGGACAGTCGCAACCTACGAGCAGTACTTC.

This clonotype was counted at least ten times. The chain employs TRBV7-9 and TRBJ2-7; 11 bases fit TRBD2. The CDR3 loop spans 15 amino acids. CDR1 and CDR2 (germline): SEHNR, FQNEAQ (reference sequence). V lost 2 bases and J lost 7; bases outside the gene matches: 7. The CDR3 DNA reads TGTGCCAGCAGCTTAACTAGCGGGGGCCCCCTGGAGCAGTACTTC. It specifies CASSLTSGGPLEQYF.

At least ten counts were recorded for this clonotype. This sequence joins TRBV5-1 and TRBJ2-7; D may be TRBD1 (5 bases). The V gene lost 0 bases and the J gene lost 3 bases, with 10 bases spanning the gap. Per the germline V gene, CDR1 is SGHRS and CDR2 is YFSETQ. CDR3 length: 14 residues. CDR3 sequence reads: CASSLAGPGYEQYF. CDR3 bases: TGCGCCAGCAGCTTGGCAGGGCCCGGCTACGAGCAGTACTTC.

This clonotype has at least ten counts. The gene calls are TRBV20-1 and TRBJ2-7; D may be TRBD1 (5 bases). The CDR3 length is 15 residues. The germline gives CDR1 DFQATT, CDR2 SNEGSKA (reference sequence). V shed 0 bases and J shed 0 bases, with 12 bases lying between them. CDR3 loop: CSARDQGLLSYEQYF. DNA of the CDR3: TGCAGTGCTAGAGACCAGGGCCTACTCTCCTACGAGCAGTACTTC.

The V and J genes are TRBV5-1 and TRBJ2-3; D is undetermined. V was cut by 4 bases and J by 1 base, with 7 bases left in between. Germline CDR1 SGHRS, CDR2 YFSETQ. The CDR3 spans 13 residues. CDR3 sequence reads: CASSPGGTDTQYF. The CDR3 region has the DNA TGCGCCAGCAGCCCGGGCGGCACAGATACGCAGTATTTT. The whole variable domain, remainder taken from reference TRBV5-1 and TRBJ2-3, is KAGVTQTPRYLIKTRGQQVTLSCSPISGHRSVSWYQQTPGQGLQFLFEYFSETQRNKGNFPGRFSGRQFSNSRSEMNVSTLELGDSALYLCASSPGGTDTQYFGPGTRLTVL.

This clonotype was counted at least ten times. This chain connects TRBV29-1 to TRBJ2-3, with D possibly TRBD2 on 5 matching bases. CDR1 and CDR2 from the germline V gene are SQVTM and ANQGSEA. The CDR3 consists of 13 residues. V shed 8 bases and J shed 4 bases, with 16 bases lying between them. CDR3 nucleotides: TGCAGCTGGCTGGTGGTTAGCGCAGATACGCAGTATTTT. It encodes CSWLVVSADTQYF.

This clonotype was counted many times. The chain is built from TRBV5-1 and TRBJ2-7; perhaps TRBD1 as D (5 bases). Germline-derived CDR1 and CDR2 are SGHRS and YFSETQ. The CDR3 contains 14 residues. The V and J ends lost 2 bases and 1 base respectively, with 10 bases between them. The DNA of the CDR3 is TGCGCCAGCAGCTTTTCGACAGCGTCCTACGAGCAGTACTTC. Translated: CASSFSTASYEQYF.

This clonotype was counted at least ten times. The chain couples TRBV20-1 to TRBJ2-1; the D is unclear. Germline loops: CDR1 DFQATT, CDR2 SNEGSKA (reference sequence). Trimming took 0 bases from V and 0 from J, leaving 12 bases between them. This CDR3 has 16 residues. This CDR3 reads CSARDLRAASYNEQFF. The CDR3 nucleotides are TGCAGTGCTAGAGATCTTCGTGCGGCCTCCTACAATGAGCAGTTCTTC.

This clonotype showed up many times. J is TRBJ2-2 and V is TRBV7-2; 9 positions match TRBD1. Germline-derived CDR1 and CDR2 are SGHTA and FQGNSA. V shed 6 bases, J shed 6 bases, and the junction held 14 bases outside the gene matches. The CDR3 runs 17 residues. CDR3 DNA: TGTGCCAGCAGTCGGAGAACAGGGGGCGCGTCCCCCGGGGAGCTGTTTTTT. It encodes CASSRRTGGASPGELFF.

This clonotype appeared a few times. This clone may be a read error of a much larger clone one base away. J is TRBJ2-7 and V is TRBV4-1, with D maybe TRBD1 (6 bases). The V gene's germline CDR1 is MGHRA and CDR2 YSYEKL. Between the trimmed V and J ends, which lost 3 bases and 7 bases, there was a span of 13 bases. This CDR3 spans 13 amino acids. CDR3: CASSQRQVWEQYF. In nucleotides, the CDR3 is TGCGCCAGCAGCCAGAGACAGGTCTGGGAGCAGTACTTC.

The chain combines TRBV5-1 with TRBJ2-5, with D possibly matching TRBD2 (5 bases). CDR3 length: 15 amino acids. CDR1 and CDR2 from the germline V gene are SGHRS and YFSETQ. V was cut by 0 bases and J by 5 bases, with 14 bases left in between. The CDR3 DNA follows: TGCGCCAGCAGCTTGGGACAAACCCGCGGGGAGACCCAGTACTTC. This gives the protein CASSLGQTRGETQYF.

This clonotype was detected many times. CDR3 sequence: CASSRRDVRVENIQYF. The DNA for the CDR3 is TGTGCCAGCAGCAGAAGGGATGTTCGAGTGGAAAACATTCAGTACTTC. The chain recombines TRBV5-5 with TRBJ2-4, with D unclear. V was shortened by 4 bases and J by 5 bases, with 19 bases between the two germline ends. Germline CDR1 reads SGHKS; CDR2 reads YYEKEE (reference sequence). CDR3 length equals 16 residues. Using reference TRBV5-5 and TRBJ2-4 for the parts outside the CDR3, the full variable domain is DAGVTQSPTHLIKTRGQQVTLRCSPISGHKSVSWYQQVLGQGPQFIFQYYEKEERGRGNFPDRFSARQFPNYSSELNVNALLLGDSALYLCASSRRDVRVENIQYFGAGTRLSVL.

The gene calls are TRBV12-3 or TRBV12-4 and TRBJ2-3; D remains unclear. CDR3 size: 11 residues. With 5 bases removed from V and 8 bases from J, the gap between germline ends came to 8 bases. This chain's CDR3 is CASSLVSTQYF. In nucleotides, the CDR3 is TGTGCCAGCAGTCTGGTTTCTACGCAGTATTTT.

This clonotype came up many times. This chain connects TRBV12-3 or TRBV12-4 to TRBJ2-2, with 8 bases that match TRBD2. The J segment lost 4 bases and the V segment lost 3 bases, leaving 7 bases of the junction unmatched. The CDR3 consists of 16 residues. The chain's CDR3 is CASSLFSGGLTGELFF. CDR3 DNA: TGTGCCAGCAGTTTGTTCTCGGGGGGGCTCACCGGGGAGCTGTTTTTT.

This clonotype came up many times. The chain links TRBV5-1 to TRBJ2-7, with TRBD1 matching 7 bases. The CDR3 contains 15 residues. Germline V gene sequence: CDR1 SGHRS, CDR2 YFSETQ. V gave up 1 base and J gave up 4 bases; unmatched junction bases: 8. Written as DNA, the CDR3 is TGCGCCAGCAGCTTGTCCGGGACAGTCTCTTACGAGCAGTACTTC. The encoded protein is CASSLSGTVSYEQYF.

This clonotype was seen repeatedly, ten times or more. The rearrangement joins TRBV20-1 to TRBJ1-1; D gene ambiguous. From germline, CDR1 is DFQATT and CDR2 SNEGSKA (reference sequence). The CDR3 length is 14 residues. V lost 6 bases and J 0 bases, leaving 14 bases between the germline ends. CDR3 sequence reads: CSAPDAELNTEAFF. The CDR3 DNA reads as TGCAGTGCCCCGGATGCGGAACTGAACACTGAAGCTTTCTTT.

The sample holds a few counts of this clonotype. This chain connects TRBV9 to TRBJ2-2, with no clear D. Germline V gene data show CDR1 as SGDLS and CDR2 as YYNGEE. V was pared by 4 bases and J by 3 bases, with 16 bases between. The CDR3 covers 16 residues. This chain's CDR3 is CASSRPSPTDTGELFF. The CDR3 region has the DNA TGTGCCAGCAGCCGCCCATCCCCCACGGACACCGGGGAGCTGTTTTTT.

The gene calls are TRBV28 and TRBJ2-2, with unresolved D. Germline-derived CDR1 and CDR2 are MDHEN and SYDVKM. Trimming removed 2 bases at V and 8 bases at J, with 15 bases between. This CDR3 region has 15 residues. The CDR3 DNA is TGTGCCAGCAGTTTACCGAGTGGTCTGGCTGGGGAGCTGTTTTTT. This encodes CASSLPSGLAGELFF.

This clonotype was observed at least ten times. The chain couples TRBV20-1 to TRBJ2-3; D may be TRBD1 (5 bases). With 4 bases removed from V and 0 bases from J, the gap between germline ends came to 14 bases. Germline-derived CDR1 and CDR2 are DFQATT and SNEGSKA (reference sequence). The CDR3 consists of 15 residues. The DNA for the CDR3 is TGCAGTGCTACAGACAGCCCCACTAGCACAGATACGCAGTATTTT. It translates to CSATDSPTSTDTQYF.

Many counts were recorded for this clonotype. The chain carries TRBV5-1 and TRBJ2-2; unclear D gene. The germline CDR1 and CDR2 sequences are SGHRS and YFSETQ. This CDR3 contains 14 residues. V shed 0 bases and J shed 7 bases, with 10 bases lying between them. The CDR3 DNA is TGCGCCAGCAGCTTGGCGACCCGAAACGGGGAGCTGTTTTTT. This translates into CASSLATRNGELFF.

Ten or more counts support this clonotype. This CDR3 reads CSARVGTGVGYTF. CDR3 sequence (DNA): TGCAGTGCTAGAGTAGGGACAGGGGTTGGCTACACCTTC. The V and J genes are TRBV20-1 and TRBJ1-2; 10 nucleotides match TRBD1. Trimming cost V 1 base and J 7 bases; bases outside gene matches: 3. Germline-derived CDR1 and CDR2 are DFQATT and SNEGSKA (reference sequence). The CDR3 contains 13 residues.

About this clonotype itself: With a much larger clone just one base away, this may be a read error. The genes are TRBV20-1 and TRBJ2-3, with TRBD2 matching 14 bases. Germline V gene sequence: CDR1 DFQATT, CDR2 SNEGSKA (reference sequence). The V gene end was trimmed by 5 bases and the J gene end by 2 bases; junction bases not matched to a gene: 9. The CDR3 is 17 residues long. The CDR3 sequence is CSASLGLAGAITDTQYF. The CDR3 DNA follows: TGCAGTGCTTCACTGGGACTAGCGGGGGCGATCACAGATACGCAGTATTTT.

Comment on this clonotype: Possible read error: a much larger clone is one base away. V gene TRBV7-2 combines with J gene TRBJ1-2; 9 bases are a match to TRBD1. Germline V gives CDR1 SGHTA, CDR2 FQGNSA. The CDR3 has 13 amino acids. V dropped 9 bases and J dropped 7; count of bases not matched to a gene: 9. CDR3: CARSTGGDGGYTF. The CDR3 DNA reads TGTGCCAGAAGCACAGGGGGCGATGGTGGCTACACCTTC.

This clonotype showed up many times. The V call is TRBV20-1, the J call TRBJ2-2; TRBD1 or TRBD2 may be the D gene (5 bases each). Germline V gene data show CDR1 as DFQATT and CDR2 as SNEGSKA (reference sequence). This CDR3 comprises 13 residues. The CDR3: CCVRGRNTGELFF. The CDR3 nucleotides read TGCTGCGTCCGGGGCCGTAACACCGGGGAGCTGTTTTTT.

This clonotype came up many times. The V gene is TRBV5-1, the J gene TRBJ2-2, with 9 positions matching TRBD1. Germline assignment: CDR1 SGHRS and CDR2 YFSETQ. Germline trimming cut 4 bases from V and 4 bases from J; bases unmatched to any gene: 8. This CDR3 region has 16 residues. CDR3 protein: CASSRDRVDVTGELFF. CDR3 bases: TGCGCCAGCAGCCGGGACAGGGTCGATGTCACCGGGGAGCTGTTTTTT.

This clonotype has at least ten counts. The genes are TRBV20-1 and TRBJ2-1; 9 bases line up with TRBD2. V was clipped by 0 bases and J by 7 bases; unmatched bases: 10. Germline V gene data show CDR1 as DFQATT and CDR2 as SNEGSKA (reference sequence). The CDR3 totals 16 residues. The CDR3 loop reads CSARERGGGARNEQFF. CDR3 in DNA: TGCAGTGCTAGAGAGAGGGGCGGGGGGGCCCGAAATGAGCAGTTCTTC.

This clonotype was counted at least ten times. J is TRBJ1-1 and V is TRBV5-1; D gene uncertain. The CDR3 has 14 residues. V gave up 2 bases and J gave up 1 base, with 9 bases separating them. CDR1 is SGHRS and CDR2 is YFSETQ in the germline V gene. CDR3 region: CASSFGRENTEAFF. Here the CDR3 DNA reads TGCGCCAGCAGCTTTGGACGGGAGAACACTGAAGCTTTCTTT.